This T cell receptor beta chain was identified in a study of CD8 T cells in Susac syndrome. RNA in amounts of about 0.5 to 1 ug was reverse transcribed with random hexamers. Amplification of TCR beta CDR3 across 54 Vbeta and 13 Jbeta was performed with immunoSEQ multiplex PCR. TCRdb re-derived calls from the immunoSEQ multiplex PCR reads in MiXCR, one entry per CDR3 protein. The sample carries 100,000 to 150,000 distinct CDR3 sequences, roughly 80% recorded once. TEMRA cells were FACS-enriched, with CD8+ and CD4+ T cells isolated negatively. Sequencing input: CD8+ T cells from PBMCs. This clonotype was obtained from a human donor with multiple sclerosis.

The CDR3 loop is CSVLPGNYGYTF. CDR3 coding DNA: TGCAGCGTATTGCCGGGTAACTATGGCTACACCTTC. This chain joins TRBV29-1 and TRBJ1-2; D is ambiguous. The germline V gene has CDR1 SQVTM and CDR2 ANQGSEA. The CDR3 covers 12 residues. Trimming took 6 bases from V and 1 from J, leaving 9 bases between them.